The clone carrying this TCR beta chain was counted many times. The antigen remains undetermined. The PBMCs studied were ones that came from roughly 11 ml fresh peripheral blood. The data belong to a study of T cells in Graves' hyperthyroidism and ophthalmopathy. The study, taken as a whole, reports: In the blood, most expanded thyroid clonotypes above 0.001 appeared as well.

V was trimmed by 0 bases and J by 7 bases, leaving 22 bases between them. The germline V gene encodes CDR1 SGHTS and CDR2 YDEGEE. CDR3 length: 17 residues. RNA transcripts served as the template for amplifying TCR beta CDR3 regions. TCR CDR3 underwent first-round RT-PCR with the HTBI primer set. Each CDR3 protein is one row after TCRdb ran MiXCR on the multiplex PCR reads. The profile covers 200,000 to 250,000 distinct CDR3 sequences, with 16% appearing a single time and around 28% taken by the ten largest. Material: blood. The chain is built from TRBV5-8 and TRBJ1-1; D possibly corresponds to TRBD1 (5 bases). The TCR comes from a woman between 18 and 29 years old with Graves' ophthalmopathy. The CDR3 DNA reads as TGTGCCAGCAGCTTGGTTAAGTTGTCCGACAGAGCGAATGAAGCTTTCTTT. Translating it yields CASSLVKLSDRANEAFF.